This T cell receptor (beta chain) came from a study of shared clonotypes between healthy human individuals. Sequenced by immunoSEQ multiplex PCR; TCRdb stores in-frame clones only, minus some. This sample yields millions of clones, of which under 95% are seen a single time; 1.7% belongs to the top ten. With regard to this clone: Its specificity is unknown.

The germline gives CDR1 MNHEY, CDR2 SMNVEV (reference sequence). This CDR3 comprises 17 residues. The V gene lost 0 bases and the J gene lost 9 bases, with 21 bases spanning the gap. Naive-designated CD8 cells lacked CD45RO, were positively enriched for CCR7, and omitted terminally differentiated effector memory CD45RA+ cells. Findings of the study overall: An anticipated effect of sequencing depth on clonotype sharing among donors was recognized.

Sequenced: naive CD8+ T cells from PBMCs. The receptor comes from a young man in good health. Some clones in this sample may be carry-over from other donors' samples. This chain connects TRBV27 to TRBJ2-1; D might be TRBD1 or TRBD2, each matching 5 bases. The CDR3 reads CASSLSIAAVGTIEQFF. DNA of the CDR3: TGTGCCAGCAGTTTATCGATCGCGGCAGTAGGGACCATTGAGCAGTTCTTC.